The following is a T cell receptor (beta chain) sequence with its context. The entry originates in a study of cytomegalovirus exposure and HLA in healthy donors. PCR amplification relied on 60 Vbeta primers (plus 13 Jbeta primers). The table came from immunoSEQ multiplex PCR; TCRdb's copy has only in-frame clones and leaves some out. This sample's table reports roughly 53,000 clones. Healthy bone marrow donors made up the cohort. This clonotype was obtained from a man aged 18 to 35 in good health and CMV-seropositive. The source material was PBMCs.

The CDR3: CASSEGQENTEAFF. In nucleotides, the CDR3 is TGTGCCAGCAGTGAGGGACAGGAGAACACTGAAGCTTTCTTT. This chain uses TRBV6-5 with TRBJ1-1, with 8 bases matching TRBD1. The CDR3 length is 14 residues. The germline gives CDR1 MNHEY, CDR2 SVGAGI. After removal of 5 bases from V and 1 base from J, the junction contained 3 bases not matched to a gene.